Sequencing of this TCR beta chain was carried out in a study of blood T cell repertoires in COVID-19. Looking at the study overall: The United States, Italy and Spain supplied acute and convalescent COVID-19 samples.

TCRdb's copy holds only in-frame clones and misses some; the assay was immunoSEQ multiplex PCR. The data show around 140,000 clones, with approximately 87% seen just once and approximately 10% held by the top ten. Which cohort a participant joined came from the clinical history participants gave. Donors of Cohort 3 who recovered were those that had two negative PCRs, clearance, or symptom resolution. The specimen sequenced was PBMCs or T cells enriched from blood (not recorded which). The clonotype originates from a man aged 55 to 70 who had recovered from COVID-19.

Here the CDR3 reads CASSLATGIYQPQHF. CDR3 in DNA: TGTGCCAGCAGCCTGGCGACAGGGATATATCAGCCCCAGCATTTT. The J gene is TRBJ1-5, the V gene TRBV5-8, with 7 bases matching TRBD1. CDR1 is SGHTS, CDR2 YDEGEE, per germline. The CDR3 totals 15 residues. With 4 bases clipped from V and 5 bases from J, the junction kept 9 bases outside the gene matches.